This is a list of T cell receptor beta chains from one sample in a study of blood T cell repertoires in COVID-19. Data came from immunoSEQ multiplex PCR; TCRdb stores just in-frame clones and leaves some out. The data hold 200,000 to 250,000 clones, with roughly 84% observed a single time. Sequencing was carried out using PBMCs or T cells enriched from blood (not recorded which). Receptor source: a woman in her 40s who had recovered from COVID-19. The CDR3 runs from the conserved cysteine through the conserved F or W. Each record gives: J gene, D gene, V gene, clone size, CDR3 protein, CDR3 DNA. A D gene is named only where the DNA matches it firmly. Not every row has a clone size; where given, it reads once, few, many or a size class.

TRBJ1-1 NA TRBV18 NA CASSGDTEAFF TGTGCCAGCTCCGGGGACACTGAAGCTTTCTTT
TRBJ1-2 NA TRBV30 NA CAWSAVSYGYTF TGTGCCTGGAGTGCGGTATCCTATGGCTACACCTTC
TRBJ2-7 TRBD2 TRBV10-1 NA CASSEGGSGEQYF TGCGCCAGCAGTGAAGGCGGGAGCGGGGAGCAGTACTTC
TRBJ2-3 TRBD1 TRBV10-3 NA CATHGQGSTDTQYF TGTGCCACCCATGGACAGGGTAGCACAGATACGCAGTATTTT
TRBJ2-5 NA TRBV30 NA CAWSVSFLETQYF TGTGCCTGGAGTGTATCTTTTCTAGAGACCCAGTACTTC
TRBJ1-4 TRBD1 TRBV9 NA CASSDGQGVNEKLFF TGTGCCAGCAGTGACGGACAGGGCGTTAATGAAAAACTGTTTTTT
TRBJ1-1 NA TRBV5-4 NA CASSLPYTEAFF TGTGCCAGCAGCTTGCCTTACACTGAAGCTTTCTTT
TRBJ1-1 TRBD1 TRBV4-3 NA CASSQRTGKNTEAFF TGCGCCAGCAGCCAAAGGACAGGGAAGAACACTGAAGCTTTCTTT
TRBJ2-2 NA TRBV3-1/TRBV3-2 many CASSHFSGELFF TGTGCCAGCAGCCATTTCTCCGGGGAGCTGTTTTTT
TRBJ1-2 NA TRBV6-4 NA CASSDSRTSNYGYTF TGTGCCAGCAGTGACTCTAGGACATCTAACTATGGCTACACCTTC